This TCR beta chain was documented in a study of Graves' ophthalmopathy and Graves' hyperthyroidism. General observations from the study: Separation of ophthalmopathy from stable hyperthyroidism was achieved by a 13-signature model, at 85% to 90% sensitivity and approximately 84% specificity. The model predicted progression of ophthalmopathy with a sensitivity of more than 60%, and its specificity was about 72%.

V lost 2 bases to trimming and J lost 2 bases, with 11 bases between them. This CDR3 spans 15 amino acids. The germline gives CDR1 SGDLS, CDR2 YYNGEE. This clonotype showed up many times. The antigen is not known. Amplification from RNA transcripts yielded the TCR beta CDR3 regions. First-round RT-PCR with HTBI primers preceded a second-round multiplex PCR. TCRdb analysed the multiplex PCR reads with MiXCR anew, one entry per CDR3 protein. The sample lists under 400,000 distinct CDR3 sequences, 17% seen once, with 9% to 15% in the top ten. Every ophthalmopathy donor presented moderate-to-severe activity, CAS ≥3, NOSPECS ≥4 and duration under 3 months. Researchers turned away patients with other autoimmune diseases, uncontrolled infections, pregnancy or lactation.

Sequencing was done on a sample of peripheral blood. The V gene is TRBV9, the J gene TRBJ1-3; unclear D gene. This receptor was identified in an adult man with Graves' ophthalmopathy. This chain's CDR3 is CASSVGETPGNTIYF. CDR3 in DNA: TGTGCCAGCAGCGTGGGCGAGACCCCTGGAAACACCATATATTTT.